This T cell receptor beta chain was documented in a study of T cells in Graves' hyperthyroidism and ophthalmopathy. Overall study results and limits: Ophthalmopathy and stable hyperthyroidism were separated by a 13 V-J model. The majority of expanded thyroid clonotypes above 0.001 also appeared in blood. Model predictions of ophthalmopathy came a median around 6.5 months before onset.

Ophthalmopathy cases scored 3 or more on the Clinical Activity Score and 4 or more on NOSPECS grade, with duration below 3 months. V was cut by 1 base and J by 4 bases, with 14 bases left in between. Germline V lookup: CDR1 SGHRS, CDR2 YFSETQ. This CDR3 spans 15 amino acids. The sample holds many counts of this clonotype. Its antigen is unknown. Regions amplified from RNA transcripts were the TCR beta CDR3 regions. The TCR CDR3 was amplified in a first-round RT-PCR using the HTBI primer set. MiXCR was run by TCRdb on the multiplex PCR reads, yielding one entry per CDR3 protein. The sample consists of nearly 250,000 distinct CDR3 sequences, approximately 25% of them appearing once.

The rearrangement joins TRBV5-1 to TRBJ1-2; no clear D. The sequence was collected from a woman aged 40 to 49 with Graves' ophthalmopathy. Sequencing was carried out using blood. The CDR3 here is CASSLQGNAGYGYTF. The DNA for the CDR3 is TGCGCCAGCAGCTTGCAAGGGAATGCTGGCTATGGCTACACCTTC.